What follows is one T cell receptor (beta chain) and its context. Trimming shortened V by 7 bases and J by 3 bases, and 10 bases separated the two germline ends. CDR3 length: 11 amino acids. From germline, CDR1 is DFQATT and CDR2 SNEGSKA (reference sequence). The data stem from a study of cytomegalovirus exposure and HLA in healthy donors. In the PCR, 60 Vbeta and 13 Jbeta primers were used. The protocol was immunoSEQ multiplex PCR, while the TCRdb copy is restricted to in-frame clones and leaves out a portion. In total, the table holds about 120,000 clones. The TCR comes from a woman aged 40-49 years in good health and CMV-seropositive. The chain is built from TRBV20-1 and TRBJ2-7, with D tentatively TRBD1 (6 bases). What was sequenced was PBMCs. DNA for the CDR3: TGCAGTGAAGGGGGTCTCTACGAGCAGTACTTC. Translation: CSEGGLYEQYF.